The TCR beta chain under discussion was sequenced for a study of T-cell memory formation after mild COVID-19 (dated by TCRdb to 2020 to 2023). At the level of the whole study: TCR sequence clusters from the two donors were found to be largely donor specific. Two young, previously healthy adult volunteers, one female and one male, were included in the cohort. In a couple of donors, T-cell clones that expanded and contracted after mild COVID-19 were followed by sequencing TCRalpha and TCRbeta repertoires longitudinally.

After removal of 7 bases from V and 1 base from J, the junction retains 10 bases not matched to a gene. Reading the germline V gene (reference sequence) gives CDR1 MNHEY and CDR2 SMNVEV. From the cysteine up to the phenylalanine, the CDR3 has a length of 15 residues. Only the CDR3 DNA is retained, 45 bases long and in frame from the first base. This clonotype has at least ten counts. The clone's antigen remains unknown. Base-call qualities are not available, and no considerably larger clone is one nucleotide away. The instrument was an Illumina NovaSeq 6000. TCRalpha and TCRbeta cDNA libraries were constructed by 5'RACE with constant-segment primers, with sample barcodes and unique molecular identifiers being introduced. Trizol reagent was used to extract RNA from every sample. Library amplification was performed in two PCR steps, and a second sample barcode and Illumina TruSeq adapters were introduced in the second step. Libraries were sequenced on an Illumina NovaSeq with 2 x 150 bp paired-end reads. The study's own analysis went as follows. With migec v1.2.7, reads were demultiplexed and then collapsed into UMI-guided consensus sequences. Using mixcr v2.1.11, UMI consensuses were aligned to TRA and TRB V and J templates and then assembled into clonotypes. Clonotypes were classified as expanded or contracted when called significant by both edgeR and NoisET, with noise models trained on biological replicates. For edgeR calls, the cutoffs were a false discovery rate-adjusted p below 0.01 and a log2 fold-change threshold of 1. PCA with hierarchical clustering of max-normalized trajectories of the 1000 most abundant clonotypes was used as exploratory dynamics analysis. Separately sequenced CD4+ and CD8+ repertoires were used to assign the CD4 or CD8 phenotype of responding clones. Using fastp at Q25 and MiXCR, TCRdb reprocessed the public reads and kept productive beta chains. Here each entry gathers all rows of one CDR3 protein and keeps the most common genes and DNA. TCRdb, not the authors, supplied the V and J calls. Counted in this sample were about 33,000 distinct CDR3 sequences; 20% to 25% of them appeared once. The leading ten clones occupy about 1.6% of the sample.

PBMCs were isolated by Ficoll-Paque density gradient centrifugation. Overall results and qualifications from the work: SARS-CoV-2 specificity was not confirmed for the second-wave clones peaking on day 37. Some responding clones were found in pre-infection memory, which suggests that pre-existing cross-reactive memory T cells took part in the SARS-CoV-2 response. Contracting CD4+ clones appeared mostly in the CM and EM memory subsets, whereas CD8+ clones were enriched in EMRA. The study included only a couple of mild cases, and larger cohorts that include severe cases with pre-infection samples were judged to be necessary. Clones contracting from day 15 to 85 had balanced CD4/CD8 phenotypes, while a second wave expanding from day 15 to 37 was biased towards CD4+.

Material for sequencing was PBMCs or a T cell subset sorted from them (not recorded which). Recombination joined TRBV27 with TRBJ2-7; 7 bases in between match TRBD1. This clonotype was obtained from an adult who had mild COVID-19 (a few samples of this study predate the infection). The sample titles of this study are shuffled in the database, so cell type and time point are left out. The nucleotide sequence reads TGTGCCAGCAAACGCCAGGGGGTTGATTCCTACGAGCAGTACTTC. Protein translation: CASKRQGVDSYEQYF.